This T cell receptor beta chain originates from a study of blood T cell repertoires in COVID-19. In the authors' workflow: Amplification from reference gene primers served as the basis for estimated nucleated cell counts. The table came from immunoSEQ multiplex PCR; TCRdb's copy has only in-frame clones and leaves some out. The D gene and trimming were derived from the DNA, and the V and J assignments and clone size from that table. This table has approximately 110,000 clones, about 87% appearing once. In germline, CDR1 is SGHKS, CDR2 YYEKEE (reference sequence). V lost 4 bases and J lost 4, with 20 bases in between. The CDR3 contains 16 residues.

The receptor comes from a woman between 50 and 59 years old with acute or convalescent COVID-19. The rearrangement uses TRBV5-5 and TRBJ1-2; no clear D. Sequencing was performed on peripheral blood. CDR3 sequence reads: CASSAGRIFSSYGYTF. CDR3 sequence (DNA): TGTGCCAGCAGCGCCGGGAGGATATTTTCCTCCTATGGCTACACCTTC.